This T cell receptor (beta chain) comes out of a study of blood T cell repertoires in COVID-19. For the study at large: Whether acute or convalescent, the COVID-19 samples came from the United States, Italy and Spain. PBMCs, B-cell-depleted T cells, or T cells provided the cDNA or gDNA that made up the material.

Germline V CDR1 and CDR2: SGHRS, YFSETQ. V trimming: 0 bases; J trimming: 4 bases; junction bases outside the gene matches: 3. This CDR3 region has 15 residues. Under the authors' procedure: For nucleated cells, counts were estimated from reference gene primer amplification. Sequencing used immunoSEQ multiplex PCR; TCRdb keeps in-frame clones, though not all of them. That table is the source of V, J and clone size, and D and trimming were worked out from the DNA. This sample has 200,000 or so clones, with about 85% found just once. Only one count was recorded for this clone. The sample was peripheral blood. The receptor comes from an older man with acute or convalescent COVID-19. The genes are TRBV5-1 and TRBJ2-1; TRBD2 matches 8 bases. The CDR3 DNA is TGCGCCAGCAGCTTGGGCAGCGGGAGATACAATGAGCAGTTCTTC. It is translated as CASSLGSGRYNEQFF.